The 3 T cell receptor beta chains in this list originate from one sample, sequenced in a study of vaccination effects on CD4 cells after COVID-19. These TCRs' antigens remain unknown. After expansion with viral peptide pools in the ViraFEST assay, antigen-specific CD4+ T cells were sequenced. Following an approximately eleven-day culture, CD4+ T cells were purified. Assay: immunoSEQ multiplex PCR; the TCRdb copy retains only in-frame clones and omits some. This table has fewer than 65,000 clones, 75% to 85% appearing once. Here the sequenced sample was CD4+ T cells from PBMCs cultured with HCoV-229E spike peptides, taken before COVID-19 vaccination. These TCRs come from a human donor who received a COVID-19 vaccine.

This sequence joins TRBV5-8 and TRBJ2-3, with D perhaps TRBD1 (6 bases). The CDR3 consists of 15 residues. The V gene's germline CDR1 is SGHTS and CDR2 YDEGEE. V was pared by 7 bases and J by 2 bases, with 17 bases between. The CDR3 sequence: CASPSWGPSTDTQYF. CDR3 in DNA: TGTGCCAGCCCCAGCTGGGGGCCATCCACAGATACGCAGTATTTT.

The rearrangement links TRBV6-4 to TRBJ1-6; the match to TRBD1 covers 7 bases. Germline V gene lookup returns CDR1 MRHNA and CDR2 SNTAGT. The CDR3 extends over 15 amino acids. V lost 6 bases and J lost 7; bases outside the gene matches: 9. In nucleotides, the CDR3 is TGTGCCAGCAGACCAACAGGGGCCTTGAATTCACCCCTCCACTTT. This codes for CASRPTGALNSPLHF.

The V gene is TRBV27, the J gene TRBJ2-3; the D gene is possibly TRBD1 (5 bases). CDR1 is MNHEY and CDR2 is SMNVEV in the germline V gene (reference sequence). The CDR3 covers 13 residues. V was cut by 7 bases and J by 6 bases, with 14 bases left in between. This CDR3 is CASTPFGADTQYF. In DNA, the CDR3 is TGTGCCAGCACTCCTTTTGGGGCGGATACGCAGTATTTT.